This T cell receptor (beta chain) is drawn from a study of CD8+ T cells in alopecia areata. Study-level results: When scalp samples are sequenced, resident alphabeta T cells of normal skin are also captured. Relative to mice, TCR sharing across patients was less clear, a difference possibly HLA-related.

With respect to this clone: Its specificity is unknown.

Cell sorting on a FACSAria was used to separate CD4+ and CD8+ T cells from the PBMCs. Trimming removed 8 bases from V and 0 bases from J; junction bases left unmatched: 9. This CDR3 contains 16 residues. CDR1 is LNHDA and CDR2 is SQIVND in the germline V gene (reference sequence). Extraction and reverse transcription of RNA yielded cDNA as the sequencing template. Sequenced by immunoSEQ multiplex PCR; TCRdb stores in-frame clones only, minus some. The sample consists of some 150,000 clones, 62% of them appearing once. The V and J genes are TRBV19 and TRBJ2-2, with 7 positions matching TRBD2. The receptor was derived from a human donor in good health. Sequencing input: CD8+ T cells sorted from blood. As DNA, the CDR3 is TGTGCCAGTTATTCGGTCGGGGGGACGAACACCGGGGAGCTGTTTTTT. As protein: CASYSVGGTNTGELFF.